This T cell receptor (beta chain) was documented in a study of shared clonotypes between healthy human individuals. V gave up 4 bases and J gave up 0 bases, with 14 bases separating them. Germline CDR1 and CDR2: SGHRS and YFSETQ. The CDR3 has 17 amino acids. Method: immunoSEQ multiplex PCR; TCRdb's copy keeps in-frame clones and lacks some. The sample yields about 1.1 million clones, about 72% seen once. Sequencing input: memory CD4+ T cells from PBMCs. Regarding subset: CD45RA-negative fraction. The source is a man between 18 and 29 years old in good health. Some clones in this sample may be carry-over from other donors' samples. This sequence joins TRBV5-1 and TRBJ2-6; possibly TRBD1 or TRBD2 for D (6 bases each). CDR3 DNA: TGCGCCAGCAGCAAGGGGGGCTCCACCTCTGGGGCCAACGTCCTGACTTTC. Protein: CASSKGGSTSGANVLTF.